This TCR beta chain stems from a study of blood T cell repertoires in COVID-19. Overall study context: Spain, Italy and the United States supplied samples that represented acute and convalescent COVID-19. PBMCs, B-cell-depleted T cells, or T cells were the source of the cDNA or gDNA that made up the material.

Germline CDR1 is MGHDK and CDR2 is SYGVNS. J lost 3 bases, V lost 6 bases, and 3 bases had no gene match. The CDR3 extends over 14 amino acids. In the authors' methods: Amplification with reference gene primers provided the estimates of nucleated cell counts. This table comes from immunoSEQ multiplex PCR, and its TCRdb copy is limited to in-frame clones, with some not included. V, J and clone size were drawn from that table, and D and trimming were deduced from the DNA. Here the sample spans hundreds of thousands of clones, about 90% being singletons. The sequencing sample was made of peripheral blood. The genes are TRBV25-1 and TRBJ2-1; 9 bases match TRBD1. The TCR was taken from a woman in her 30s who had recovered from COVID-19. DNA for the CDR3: TGTGCCAGCAGCCGGGACAGGGACTACAATGAGCAGTTCTTC. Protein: CASSRDRDYNEQFF.